One and the same sample provided the 27 T cell receptor beta chains below, sequenced in a study of OX40 agonist ivuxolimab in advanced cancers. Measured with immunoSEQ multiplex PCR; TCRdb has only the in-frame clones, and not every one. This table holds some 60,000 clones, over 75% found once. The input for sequencing was CD4+ or CD8+ T cells sorted from blood, taken in a trial of the OX40 agonist ivuxolimab. The receptors come from an adult with an advanced solid tumor such as melanoma, head and neck, liver or kidney cancer.

The chain is built from TRBV28 and TRBJ1-2; D unclear. Germline assignment: CDR1 MDHEN and CDR2 SYDVKM. CDR3 length equals 15 residues. Trimming removed 5 bases at V and 8 bases at J, with 21 bases between. CDR3 nucleotide sequence: TGTGCCAGCAGTGTAGACCGAAGGTATACGAAAGGCTACACCTTC. It encodes CASSVDRRYTKGYTF.

The J gene is TRBJ2-1, the V gene TRBV4-2; 10 positions agree with TRBD2. CDR3 length: 15 residues. From germline, CDR1 is LGHNA and CDR2 YNFKEQ. With V trimmed by 1 base and J by 6 bases, 3 bases remained unmatched. CDR3 in amino acids: CASSQGSGGANEQFF. The CDR3 region has the DNA TGTGCCAGCAGCCAAGGAAGCGGGGGGGCCAATGAGCAGTTCTTC.

The chain carries TRBV5-1 and TRBJ2-4; 7 nucleotides align to TRBD1. This CDR3 region has 13 residues. CDR1 is SGHRS and CDR2 is YFSETQ in the germline V gene. Trimming cost V 4 bases and J 9 bases; bases outside gene matches: 7. In nucleotides, the CDR3 is TGCGCCAGCAGCACGGGACAGTCGGGCATTCAGTACTTC. Translated, it gives CASSTGQSGIQYF.

The chain links TRBV7-2 to TRBJ1-1; perhaps TRBD1 as D (6 bases). Trimming took off 1 base at V and 1 base at J, with 7 bases between the two ends. CDR1 and CDR2 from the germline V gene are SGHTA and FQGNSA. The CDR3 has 14 amino acids. The CDR3: CASSLGQANTEAFF. CDR3 coding DNA: TGTGCCAGCAGCTTAGGACAGGCGAACACTGAAGCTTTCTTT.

V gene TRBV5-1 combines with J gene TRBJ2-4; D perhaps matches TRBD1 (5 bases). V was shortened by 5 bases and J by 0 bases, with 18 bases between the two germline ends. The CDR3 is made up of 17 amino acids. Germline V gene data show CDR1 as SGHRS and CDR2 as YFSETQ. Here the CDR3 reads CASSLTKVGLAKNIQYF. Here the CDR3 DNA reads TGCGCCAGCAGTTTAACTAAGGTGGGGCTAGCCAAAAACATTCAGTACTTC. Together with reference TRBV5-1 and TRBJ2-4, the CDR3 gives the full variable domain: KAGVTQTPRYLIKTRGQQVTLSCSPISGHRSVSWYQQTPGQGLQFLFEYFSETQRNKGNFPGRFSGRQFSNSRSEMNVSTLELGDSALYLCASSLTKVGLAKNIQYFGAGTRLSVL.

This clone was detected once. V and J are TRBV5-1 and TRBJ2-2; 7 bases match TRBD1. V gave up 1 base and J gave up 1 base; unmatched junction bases: 10. CDR1 and CDR2 (germline): SGHRS, YFSETQ. The length of the CDR3 is 18 residues. The CDR3 DNA sequence: TGCGCCAGCAGCTTGATCAGGGGGACACGGGAGAACACCGGGGAGCTGTTTTTT. Protein sequence: CASSLIRGTRENTGELFF. Based on the CDR3 plus reference TRBV5-1 and TRBJ2-2, the full variable domain is KAGVTQTPRYLIKTRGQQVTLSCSPISGHRSVSWYQQTPGQGLQFLFEYFSETQRNKGNFPGRFSGRQFSNSRSEMNVSTLELGDSALYLCASSLIRGTRENTGELFFGEGSRLTVL.

The rearrangement joins TRBV5-6 to TRBJ2-3; perhaps TRBD2 as D (5 bases). V gave up 2 bases and J gave up 9 bases, with 7 bases separating them. CDR3 length: 11 residues. The germline gives CDR1 SGHDT, CDR2 YYEEEE. This chain's CDR3 is CASSLGGTQYF. DNA for the CDR3: TGTGCCAGCAGCTTAGGAGGCACGCAGTATTTT.

The chain has TRBV11-2 and TRBJ2-7; no firm D call. V was pared by 0 bases and J by 5 bases, with 5 bases between. CDR3 length: 12 residues. The germline gives CDR1 SGHAT, CDR2 FQNNGV. This CDR3 is CASSLDRNEQYF. CDR3 DNA sequence: TGTGCCAGCAGCTTAGATAGAAACGAGCAGTACTTC.

V is TRBV7-6 and J is TRBJ2-2; D perhaps matches TRBD2 (5 bases). With 2 bases removed from V and 3 bases from J, the gap between germline ends came to 13 bases. This CDR3 region has 16 residues. The germline CDR1 and CDR2 sequences are SGHVS and FNYEAQ. The DNA for the CDR3 is TGTGCCAGCAGCTTATCGGTCGGAGCGGACACCGGGGAGCTGTTTTTT. This sequence encodes CASSLSVGADTGELFF.

The chain links TRBV2 to TRBJ2-6; D unresolved. Trimming pared 6 bases from V and 0 bases from J, leaving 6 bases between. The CDR3 extends over 14 amino acids. Germline-derived CDR1 and CDR2 are SNHLY and FYNNEI. DNA of the CDR3: TGTGCCAGCAGCGGAAGCTCTGGGGCCAACGTCCTGACTTTC. Amino acids: CASSGSSGANVLTF.

The genes are TRBV11-2 and TRBJ1-1, with D tentatively TRBD1 (5 bases). Per germline, CDR1 SGHAT and CDR2 FQNNGV. This CDR3 contains 13 residues. Trimming took off 0 bases at V and 6 bases at J, with 8 bases between the two ends. The chain's CDR3 is CASSLDGGAEAFF. Here the CDR3 DNA reads TGTGCCAGCAGCTTAGACGGGGGAGCTGAAGCTTTCTTT. Drawing the rest from reference TRBV11-2 and TRBJ1-1, the complete variable domain is EAGVAQSPRYKIIEKRQSVAFWCNPISGHATLYWYQQILGQGPKLLIQFQNNGVVDDSQLPKDRFSAERLKGVDSTLKIQPAKLEDSAVYLCASSLDGGAEAFFGQGTRLTVV.

This clone was seen a handful of times. V usage is TRBV5-1 and J usage is TRBJ2-7; D call uncertain. CDR1 is SGHRS and CDR2 is YFSETQ in the germline V gene. The CDR3 runs to 14 residues. Deletions cut 7 bases from V and 0 bases from J, with 14 bases between. CDR3 residues: CASSPGPFSYEQYF. DNA for the CDR3: TGCGCCAGCTCCCCGGGCCCGTTCTCCTACGAGCAGTACTTC.

The J gene is TRBJ2-3, the V gene TRBV7-2; no clear D gene. The germline CDR1 and CDR2 sequences are SGHTA and FQGNSA. With 4 bases removed from V and 4 bases from J, the gap between germline ends came to 12 bases. This CDR3 is 14 amino acids long. The chain's CDR3 is CASSSPISADTQYF. Here the CDR3 DNA reads TGTGCCAGCAGCTCGCCCATTTCGGCAGATACGCAGTATTTT.

The rearrangement uses TRBV5-5 and TRBJ1-3; weak D call: TRBD1 (6 bases). This CDR3 comprises 14 residues. Trimming shortened V by 1 base and J by 6 bases, and 11 bases separated the two germline ends. Germline CDR1 is SGHKS and CDR2 is YYEKEE (reference sequence). The CDR3 DNA follows: TGTGCCAGCAGCTTGTCAGGGGCGGAAAACACCATATATTTT. Its translation is CASSLSGAENTIYF.

The V call is TRBV20-1, the J call TRBJ2-7, with D maybe TRBD2 (5 bases). V lost 6 bases, J lost 3 bases, and 9 bases lay in between. Germline CDR1 is DFQATT and CDR2 is SNEGSKA (reference sequence). The CDR3 is made up of 11 amino acids. CDR3 DNA sequence: TGCAGTGCCCGGGGAGACTACGAGCAGTACTTC. This sequence encodes CSARGDYEQYF.

This chain uses TRBV5-6 with TRBJ1-1, with 9 bases that match TRBD1. Germline CDR1 SGHDT, CDR2 YYEEEE. Trimming at V came to 7 bases and at J to 8 bases, leaving 6 bases not matched to a gene. The CDR3 consists of 12 residues. CDR3 region: CASRTGEAEAFF. CDR3 DNA sequence: TGTGCCAGCCGGACAGGGGAAGCCGAAGCTTTCTTT.

The rearrangement uses TRBV23-1 and TRBJ2-3; 8 nucleotides match TRBD2. TRBV23-1 is an open reading frame, and its role is uncertain. The length of the CDR3 is 19 residues. Trimming removed 0 bases from V and 3 bases from J; junction bases left unmatched: 14. CDR3 nucleotides: TGCGCCAGCAGTCAATCGACGGGGGGGGAAGTGTTCGTGACAGATACGCAGTATTTT. Translated: CASSQSTGGEVFVTDTQYF.

This chain connects TRBV4-2 to TRBJ2-1, with TRBD1 matching over 8 bases. The junction had 9 bases not matched to a gene; V was cut back by 3 bases and J by 2 bases. CDR3 length: 17 residues. Germline-derived CDR1 and CDR2 are LGHNA and YNFKEQ. The CDR3 sequence: CASSHPNSGQAYNEQFF. CDR3 nucleotides: TGTGCCAGCAGCCATCCAAATTCGGGACAGGCCTACAATGAGCAGTTCTTC.

On this clone itself: The same CDR3 also results from other DNA sequences found in this sample. The V call is TRBV27, the J call TRBJ1-5; TRBD1 might be the D (5 bases). This CDR3 has 15 residues. Looked up from germline, CDR1 is MNHEY and CDR2 is SMNVEV (reference sequence). V gave up 5 bases and J gave up 6 bases, with 17 bases separating them. The CDR3 DNA is TGTGCCAGCAGTCCCTACCGGGGCTCGGGTCAGCCCCAGCATTTT. It yields the protein CASSPYRGSGQPQHF.

V usage is TRBV9 and J usage is TRBJ1-1; 10 nucleotides align to TRBD1. V was pared by 5 bases and J by 1 base, with 5 bases of the junction left unmatched. This CDR3 is built from 15 residues. From germline, CDR1 is SGDLS and CDR2 YYNGEE. CDR3 nucleotide sequence: TGTGCCAGCAGGACAGGGGGCGCGAGGAACACTGAAGCTTTCTTT. Its translation: CASRTGGARNTEAFF.

The chain has TRBV27 and TRBJ1-5; TRBD1 might be the D (5 bases). Germline V gene data show CDR1 as MNHEY and CDR2 as SMNVEV (reference sequence). The CDR3 covers 16 residues. V lost 6 bases and J 1 base, leaving 16 bases between the germline ends. The CDR3 nucleotides are TGTGCCAGCAGCCCCGTCGGGGGGGGAAGCAATCAGCCCCAGCATTTT. Amino acids: CASSPVGGGSNQPQHF.

This clone was seen once. The chain uses TRBV6-1 and TRBJ2-2; a weak D match, TRBD1 (7 bases). Trimming removed 5 bases at V and 4 bases at J, with 14 bases between. This CDR3 comprises 15 residues. CDR1 MNHNS and CDR2 SASEGT come from the germline V gene. CDR3 bases: TGTGCCAGCAGTTTAAACAGGGGAGGCACCGGGGAGCTGTTTTTT. Protein sequence: CASSLNRGGTGELFF.

The chain combines TRBV5-6 with TRBJ1-1, with D hard to call. The CDR3 is 17 residues long. From germline, CDR1 is SGHDT and CDR2 YYEEEE. Trimming cost V 0 bases and J 5 bases, with 20 bases left between them. In DNA, the CDR3 is TGTGCCAGCAGCTTGGTCGGATATTCAGAGCAACAAACTGAAGCTTTCTTT. Its protein product is CASSLVGYSEQQTEAFF. Supplemented by reference TRBV5-6 and TRBJ1-1, the full variable domain reads DAGVTQSPTHLIKTRGQQVTLRCSPKSGHDTVSWYQQALGQGPQFIFQYYEEEERQRGNFPDRFSGHQFPNYSSELNVNALLLGDSALYLCASSLVGYSEQQTEAFFGQGTRLTVV.

This sequence joins TRBV7-2 and TRBJ2-1; D is perhaps TRBD2 (5 bases). V lost 0 bases, J lost 3 bases, and 12 bases lay in between. This CDR3 is 16 amino acids long. Germline V gives CDR1 SGHTA, CDR2 FQGNSA. CDR3 DNA: TGTGCCAGCAGCTTAGCAACCCCCGCGGGCTACAATGAGCAGTTCTTC. It codes for CASSLATPAGYNEQFF.

The genes are TRBV7-9 and TRBJ2-7; possible D gene TRBD2, 7 bases. The CDR3 contains 14 residues. The germline V and J ends were trimmed by 5 bases and 4 bases, with 15 bases remaining between them. Per the germline V gene, CDR1 is SEHNR and CDR2 is FQNEAQ (reference sequence). This CDR3 is CASSRGAVLYEQYF. The CDR3 DNA reads TGTGCCAGCAGCCGGGGGGCGGTGCTTTACGAGCAGTACTTC.

The chain is built from TRBV27 and TRBJ1-6; no clear D. The CDR3 totals 12 residues. Per the germline V gene, CDR1 is MNHEY and CDR2 is SMNVEV (reference sequence). Trimming left V 3 bases short and J 6 bases short, with 3 bases between. The DNA for the CDR3 is TGTGCCAGCAGTTTTTTTAATTCACCCCTCCACTTT. Translation: CASSFFNSPLHF.

This clone was observed a few times. This rearrangement joins TRBV28 to TRBJ1-2; no clear D. Trimming removed 5 bases from V and 3 bases from J, with 16 bases in between. The germline gives CDR1 MDHEN, CDR2 SYDVKM. The CDR3 spans 15 residues. CDR3 DNA sequence: TGTGCCAGCAGTCCTCCCCGGGCGGAATACTATGGCTACACCTTC. Encoded protein: CASSPPRAEYYGYTF.